The rows below give T cell receptor beta chains drawn from one sample of a study of T-cell reconstitution after alpha-beta-depleted transplantation in children. TCRdb independently ran MiXCR on the PCR reads; one entry per CDR3 protein. The sample lists about 480,000 distinct CDR3 sequences, around an eighth occurring once. The sample in question was PBMCs from the stem cell graft donor, obtained from the stem cell graft. These receptors all come from a human donor who donated a stem cell graft to a child with combined immunodeficiency. Both conserved end residues are part of each CDR3. A D gene is named only where the DNA matches it firmly. Rows may omit the clone size; those that give it use once, few, many or a size class.

d_gene	v_gene	abundance	j_gene	CDR3nt	CDR3aa
NA	TRBV6-5	many	TRBJ1-6	TGTGCCAGCAGTTACCGCCCGGGGGGAGGTGACTCACCCCTCCACTTT	CASSYRPGGGDSPLHF
NA	TRBV11-2	NA	TRBJ1-5	TGTGCCAGCAGCTTATTCGGAGGGGCGGGTCAGCCCCAGCATTTT	CASSLFGGAGQPQHF
TRBD2	TRBV12-3/TRBV12-4	few	TRBJ2-3	TGTGCCAGTTCAGCGGGGTGGGTCACAGATACGCAGTATTTT	CASSAGWVTDTQYF
TRBD1	TRBV29-1	NA	TRBJ1-4	TGCAGCGTTGCTAACACAGGGGGAAGTAATGAAAAACTGTTTTTT	CSVANTGGSNEKLFF
NA	TRBV28	NA	TRBJ2-5	TGTGCCAGCAGCCGGGACCCGGAGGAGACCCAGTACTTC	CASSRDPEETQYF
NA	TRBV5-1	many	TRBJ2-7	TGCGCCAGCAGCCCTGTGGCCTCCTACGAGCAGTACTTC	CASSPVASYEQYF
TRBD2	TRBV27	NA	TRBJ2-5	TGTGCCAGCAGTCCAACTTTAGCGGGAGGGACCCAGTACTTC	CASSPTLAGGTQYF
NA	TRBV5-1	many	TRBJ1-4	TGCGCCAGCAGCGGGGGGCCTACAACTAATGAAAAACTGTTTTTT	CASSGGPTTNEKLFF
NA	TRBV6-1	few	TRBJ1-5	TGTGCCAGCAGTGGGACGGTATATAGCAATCAGCCCCAGCATTTT	CASSGTVYSNQPQHF
TRBD2	TRBV20-1	many	TRBJ2-7	TGCAGTGCTACCCGGGACTACCCCTACGAGCAGTACTTC	CSATRDYPYEQYF
NA	TRBV2	NA	TRBJ2-1	TGTACCTTCAGTCCCTCTCCCTCTCCCTCCGGGTACAATGAGCAGTTCTTC	CTFSPSPSPSGYNEQFF
NA	TRBV12-3/TRBV12-4	NA	TRBJ1-2	TGTGCCAGCAGAAAGAGCGACAGGATCAACTATGGCTACACCTTC	CASRKSDRINYGYTF
TRBD1	TRBV7-2	NA	TRBJ1-2	TGTGCCAGCAGCTTATCCAGACAGGGGGCGAGTGGCTACACCTTC	CASSLSRQGASGYTF
TRBD2	TRBV2	NA	TRBJ2-5	TGTGCCAGCAGTGTGGTTAGCGGGGGACAACAAGAGACCCAGTACTTC	CASSVVSGGQQETQYF
NA	TRBV7-8	many	TRBJ1-2	TGTGCCAGCAGCTCAGGTTCTCGCTATGGCTACACCTTC	CASSSGSRYGYTF
NA	TRBV12-3/TRBV12-4	many	TRBJ2-5	TGTGCCAGCAGTCCGGGCCGGGGGACAATTACGGAGACCCAGTACTTC	CASSPGRGTITETQYF
NA	TRBV12-3/TRBV12-4	few	TRBJ1-5	TGTGCCAGCAGTTTTGATCGGAGCCTAGGGGCCCAGCATTTT	CASSFDRSLGAQHF
TRBD1	TRBV20-1	NA	TRBJ1-5	TGCAGTGCTAGCGAAACGGGACAGGGGGTCCATCAGCCCCAGCATTTT	CSASETGQGVHQPQHF
NA	TRBV12-3/TRBV12-4	many	TRBJ2-1	TGTGCCAGCAGACCCAGGGGGGGGGGCCCGGATGAGCAGTTCTTC	CASRPRGGGPDEQFF
NA	TRBV6-1	many	TRBJ2-1	TGTGCCAGCAGAACAAACACCGCTCCCTACAATGAGCAGTTCTTC	CASRTNTAPYNEQFF
NA	TRBV29-1	many	TRBJ2-1	TGCAGCGTTGTGGAGGGTTTTTACAATGAGCAGTTCTTC	CSVVEGFYNEQFF
NA	TRBV20-1	NA	TRBJ2-5	TGCAGTGCTCTGTACCAGGCTCAAGAGACCCAGTACTTC	CSALYQAQETQYF
TRBD1	TRBV6-6	NA	TRBJ2-1	TGTGCCAGCGGGGACAGGTCGGGTTATGAGCAGTTCTTC	CASGDRSGYEQFF
TRBD1	TRBV20-1	NA	TRBJ2-7	TGCAGTGCTAGTAGACCGGGACAGGGAGACGAGCAGTACTTC	CSASRPGQGDEQYF
NA	TRBV25-1	NA	TRBJ1-2	TGTGCCAGCAGTGACATGCCGGGGACGGATGGCTACACCTTC	CASSDMPGTDGYTF
TRBD1	TRBV3-1	NA	TRBJ2-3	TGTGCCAGCAGCCAAGGGACAGGATTTACAGATACGCAGTATTTT	CASSQGTGFTDTQYF
TRBD1	TRBV20-1	many	TRBJ1-5	TGCAGTGCGCACCGGGACAGGGAGGATCAGCCCCAGCATTTT	CSAHRDREDQPQHF
TRBD2	TRBV3-1	NA	TRBJ2-1	TGTGCCAGCAGCCAAGATGCGGGAGGGATCAATGAGCAGTTCTTC	CASSQDAGGINEQFF
NA	TRBV12-3/TRBV12-4	many	TRBJ2-5	TGTGCCAGCACCCCCACGGGTAGCGAGACCCAGTACTTC	CASTPTGSETQYF
NA	TRBV24-1	NA	TRBJ2-7	TGTGCCACCAGTGATAGATTGGAGTACTTC	CATSDRLEYF
NA	TRBV9	few	TRBJ1-3	TGTGCCAGCAGCGATGGCGCTCGAAACACCATATATTTT	CASSDGARNTIYF
TRBD2	TRBV7-2	NA	TRBJ2-3	TGTGCCAGCAGCTTGGCGGCGGGAGGGAGTACAGATACGCAGTATTTT	CASSLAAGGSTDTQYF
NA	TRBV7-2	many	TRBJ2-3	TGTGCCAGCAGCTTAGTAGCGAGACTACGAACAGATACGCAGTATTTT	CASSLVARLRTDTQYF
NA	TRBV27	NA	TRBJ2-2	TGTGCCAGCAGTTTACCCAGTCGGGCCGGGGAGCTGTTTTTT	CASSLPSRAGELFF
TRBD1	TRBV7-9	many	TRBJ2-1	TGTGCCAGCAGCTTATTAGGACAGGGGATCCACAATGAGCAGTTCTTC	CASSLLGQGIHNEQFF
NA	TRBV7-3	few	TRBJ1-1	TGTGCCAGCAGCTTTGGAGACCCTTCGCGTGAAGCTTTCTTT	CASSFGDPSREAFF
TRBD2	TRBV27	few	TRBJ2-1	TGTGCCAGCAGTGCGGGACTAGCGGGAAACAATGAGCAGTTCTTC	CASSAGLAGNNEQFF
TRBD1	TRBV4-3	many	TRBJ1-2	TGCGCCAGCAGCCAAGATTGGGGACAGGGCTATGGCTACACCTTC	CASSQDWGQGYGYTF
TRBD2	TRBV27	NA	TRBJ2-7	TGTGCCAGCAGTCCTGACGGGGGGGGTTCTTACGAGCAGTACTTC	CASSPDGGGSYEQYF
NA	TRBV4-3	many	TRBJ2-1	TGCGCCAGCAGCCAAGATCTTCAGGGTGAGCAGTTCTTC	CASSQDLQGEQFF
TRBD2	TRBV7-2	many	TRBJ2-7	TGTGCCAGCAGCTTAGCGACTAGCAGCTACGAGCAGTACTTC	CASSLATSSYEQYF
TRBD2	TRBV20-1	NA	TRBJ2-5	TGCAGTGCTCCTCGGCTTGGTAGCGGGTTCCAAGAGACCCAGTACTTC	CSAPRLGSGFQETQYF
NA	TRBV12-3/TRBV12-4	NA	TRBJ2-5	TGTGCCAGCAGGCTTGGTGCCCAAGAGACCCAGTACTTC	CASRLGAQETQYF
TRBD2	TRBV15	few	TRBJ2-1	TGTGCCACCAGCAGAGATATATTAGCGGGATACAATGAGCAGTTCTTC	CATSRDILAGYNEQFF
NA	TRBV20-1	NA	TRBJ2-5	TGCAGTGCCCACGAATCCGGGACTCTTTTGGAGACCCAGTACTTC	CSAHESGTLLETQYF
TRBD2	TRBV4-2	NA	TRBJ2-7	TGTGCCAGCAGCCCCTTACTAGCGGGGGTCTACGAGCAGTACTTC	CASSPLLAGVYEQYF
TRBD2	TRBV10-2	few	TRBJ2-1	TGCGCCACCGGGGGGACTAGTTTCAATGAGCAGTTCTTC	CATGGTSFNEQFF
NA	TRBV3-1	few	TRBJ2-5	TGTGCCAGCAGCCCCGTATGGGGCAACCAAGAGACCCAGTACTTC	CASSPVWGNQETQYF
TRBD1	TRBV5-1	NA	TRBJ1-1	TGCGCCAGCAGGGACAGGGGGCTGAAAATGAACACTGAAGCTTTCTTT	CASRDRGLKMNTEAFF
NA	TRBV12-3/TRBV12-4	many	TRBJ2-2	TGTGCCAGCAGTTTACTCGCGGGGACCGGGGAGCTGTTTTTT	CASSLLAGTGELFF
TRBD2	TRBV4-3	NA	TRBJ2-2	TGCGCCAGCAGCCAAACCATCGGACTAGCGGGGAAGAACACCGGGGAGCTGTTTTTT	CASSQTIGLAGKNTGELFF
NA	TRBV12-3/TRBV12-4	many	TRBJ2-1	TGTGCCAGCAGTTTAGATGACAATGAGCAGTTCTTC	CASSLDDNEQFF
TRBD2	TRBV20-1	many	TRBJ2-3	TGCAGTGCTAGAGACCACTTAGCGGGGAGTGGTACAGATACGCAGTATTTT	CSARDHLAGSGTDTQYF
NA	TRBV5-1	few	TRBJ2-7	TGCGCCAGCAGCGAGACACGCTCCTACGAGCAGTACTTC	CASSETRSYEQYF
NA	TRBV18	NA	TRBJ2-7	TGTGCCAGCTCACCACCGTCGGGGGAGCGCTCCTACGAGCAGTACTTC	CASSPPSGERSYEQYF
TRBD1	TRBV5-6	many	TRBJ2-1	TGTGCCAGCAGCTTAGAGGGACAGGGGTACAATGAGCAGTTCTTC	CASSLEGQGYNEQFF
NA	TRBV20-1	few	TRBJ1-3	TGCAGTGCTCGACAGGCCGCTGGAAACACCATATATTTT	CSARQAAGNTIYF
TRBD2	TRBV5-1	NA	TRBJ2-2	TGCGCCAGCAGCTTTACTGGACTAGCGGGGGGCCCGAACACCGGGGAGCTGTTTTTT	CASSFTGLAGGPNTGELFF
NA	TRBV5-6	many	TRBJ2-1	TGTGCCAGCAGCCTTCTGACCCATGAGCAGTTCTTC	CASSLLTHEQFF
NA	TRBV12-5	NA	TRBJ2-3	TGTGCTAGTTATGGCGCCTACACAGATACGCAGTATTTT	CASYGAYTDTQYF